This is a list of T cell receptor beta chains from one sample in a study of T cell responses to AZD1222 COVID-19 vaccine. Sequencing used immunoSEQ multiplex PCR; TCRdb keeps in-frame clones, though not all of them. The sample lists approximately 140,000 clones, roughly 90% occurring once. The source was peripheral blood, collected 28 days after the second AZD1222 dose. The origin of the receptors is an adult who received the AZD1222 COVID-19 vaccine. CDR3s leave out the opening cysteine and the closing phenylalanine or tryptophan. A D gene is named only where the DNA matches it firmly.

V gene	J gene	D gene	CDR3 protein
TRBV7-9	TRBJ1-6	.	ASSLSGLNSPLH
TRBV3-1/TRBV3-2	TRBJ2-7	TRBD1	ASSHFETDRGHEQY
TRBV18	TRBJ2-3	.	ASSPISGTDTQY
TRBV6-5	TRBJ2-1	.	ASSYDLYNEQF
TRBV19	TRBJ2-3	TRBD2	ASSHGGTSGNTQY
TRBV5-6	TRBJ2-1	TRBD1	ASSLAMDRGSGEQF
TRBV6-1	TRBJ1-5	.	ASSEALGGARGNQPQH
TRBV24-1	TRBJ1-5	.	ATSDYMYRQH
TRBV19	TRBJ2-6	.	ASRETERFGANVLT
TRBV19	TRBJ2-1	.	ASSAAGGGTYNEQF
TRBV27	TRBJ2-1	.	ASSIIGNEQF
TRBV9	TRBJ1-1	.	ASSPNYNTEAF
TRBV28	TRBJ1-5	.	ASRLTQGGQPQH
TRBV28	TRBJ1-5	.	ASSLGMTQH
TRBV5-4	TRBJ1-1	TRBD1	ASSPPGTGRGTEAF
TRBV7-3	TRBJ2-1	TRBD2	ASSLALADYNEQF
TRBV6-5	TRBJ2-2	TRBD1	ASSSLTGGVPGELF
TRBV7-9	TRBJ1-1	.	ASSDRRDGVMNTEAF
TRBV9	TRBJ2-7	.	ASSVAPQGRMPYEQY
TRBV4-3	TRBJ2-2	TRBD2	ASSQDLAGVLWGGELF
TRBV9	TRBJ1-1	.	ASSVGGVSTEAF
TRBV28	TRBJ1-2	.	ASSLLGQGPNYGYT
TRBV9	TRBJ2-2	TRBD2	ASSVVSGGNTGELF
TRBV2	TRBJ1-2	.	ASSEGRLNYGYT
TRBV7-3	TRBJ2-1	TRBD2	ASRDPAGGSHEQF
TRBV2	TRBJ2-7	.	ASSLAESYEQY
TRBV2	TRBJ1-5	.	ASSDGQLEPQH
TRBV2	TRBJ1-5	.	ASRGNSNQPQH
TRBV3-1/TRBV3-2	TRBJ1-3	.	ASSQGSTAISGNTIY
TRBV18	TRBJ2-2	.	ASSPRASSNTGELF
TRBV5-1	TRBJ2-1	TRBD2	ASSFGGSLDTEQF
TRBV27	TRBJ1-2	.	ASSLRGRGYGYT
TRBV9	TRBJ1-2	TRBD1	ASSVEDRGNYGYT
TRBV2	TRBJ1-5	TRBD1	ASNLDRGPAGSQPQH
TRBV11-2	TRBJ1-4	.	ASSLVTATNEKLF
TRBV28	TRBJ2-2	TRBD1	ASSLIFRTGEKGELF
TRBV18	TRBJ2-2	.	ASSTDTGELF
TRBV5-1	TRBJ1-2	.	ASSSGVAYYGYT
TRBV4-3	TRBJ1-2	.	ASSQDYTYGYT
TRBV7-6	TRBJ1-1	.	ASSLRDTLLNTEAF
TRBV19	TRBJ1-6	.	ASSIAGANSPLH
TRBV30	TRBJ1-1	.	AWKFGVNTEAF
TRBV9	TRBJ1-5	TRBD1	ASSLHDGTDNQPQH
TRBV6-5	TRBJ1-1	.	ASTQLDRAF
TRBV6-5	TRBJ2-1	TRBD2	ASSSRAGGDEQF
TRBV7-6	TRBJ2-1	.	ASSLVAGPWNEQF